The 5 T cell receptor beta chains reported below all come from one sample, sequenced in a study of blood T cell repertoires in COVID-19. Sequenced by immunoSEQ multiplex PCR; TCRdb stores in-frame clones only, minus some. This sample carries about 110,000 clones, 70% to 90% of them seen once, and the ten largest clones take approximately 5%. The sequencing sample was made of peripheral blood. These receptors were obtained from a human donor in a cohort sampled during active COVID-19.

This clone was detected a few times. The chain carries TRBV9 and TRBJ1-1; 7 positions agree with TRBD1. After removal of 3 bases from V and 1 base from J, the junction contained 6 bases not matched to a gene. CDR3 length: 15 residues. CDR1 is SGDLS and CDR2 is YYNGEE in the germline V gene. The CDR3 nucleotides are TGTGCCAGCAGCGGCCGGGGACAGACGAACACTGAAGCTTTCTTT. It codes for CASSGRGQTNTEAFF.

CDR3 in amino acids: CASTEKGSSYNEQFF. CDR3 coding DNA: TGTGCCAGCACCGAGAAGGGGTCCTCCTACAATGAGCAGTTCTTC. V usage is TRBV5-8 and J usage is TRBJ2-1; weak D call: TRBD1 (5 bases). The CDR3 extends over 15 amino acids. V was cut by 6 bases and J by 0 bases, with 13 bases left in between. Per germline, CDR1 SGHTS and CDR2 YDEGEE.

The chain combines TRBV4-2 with TRBJ2-5; D is unresolved. The CDR3 runs 14 residues. Looked up from germline, CDR1 is LGHNA and CDR2 is YNFKEQ. V was pared by 2 bases and J by 2 bases, with 9 bases between. The CDR3 spells CASSQNAGQETQYF. The DNA for the CDR3 is TGTGCCAGCAGCCAAAACGCCGGGCAAGAGACCCAGTACTTC.

This rearrangement joins TRBV19 to TRBJ1-1; D is possibly TRBD1 (6 bases). The CDR3 consists of 15 residues. Per the germline V gene, CDR1 is LNHDA and CDR2 is SQIVND (reference sequence). The V gene lost 3 bases and the J gene lost 2 bases, with 13 bases spanning the gap. This CDR3 is CASSMWGGVNTEAFF. The CDR3 DNA reads as TGTGCCAGTAGTATGTGGGGGGGCGTCAACACTGAAGCTTTCTTT.

J is TRBJ2-1 and V is TRBV3-1 (or the pseudogene TRBV3-2), with D perhaps TRBD2 (5 bases). CDR1 is LGHDT and CDR2 is YNNKEL in the germline V gene (reference sequence). The length of the CDR3 is 16 residues. Trimming pared 1 base from V and 2 bases from J, leaving 12 bases between. The CDR3 sequence: CASSQGASGAYNEQFF. The DNA for the CDR3 is TGTGCCAGCAGCCAAGGGGCGAGCGGAGCCTACAATGAGCAGTTCTTC.